The present T cell receptor beta chain was sequenced within a study of long-term antiretroviral therapy in people with HIV. Each HIV participant was treated in the United States. At the survey level, the v3.0 immunoSEQ assay was run. What sequencing targeted per sample was about 35,000-55,000 T-cell genomes. Profiled with immunoSEQ multiplex PCR; TCRdb holds only in-frame clones, not every one. The data show fewer than 20,000 clones, roughly 81% seen once. V shed 5 bases, J shed 10 bases, and the junction held 5 bases outside the gene matches. The CDR3 has 12 amino acids. CDR1 SGHAT and CDR2 FQNNGV come from the germline V gene. Regarding the study as a whole: HIV repertoires showed narrower CDR3 length ranges than controls.

Points on this clone: The antigen remains unidentified.

The J gene is TRBJ1-2, the V gene TRBV11-2; 9 bases agree with TRBD1. The receptor comes from a middle-aged woman with HIV. Here the sequenced sample was unsorted PBMCs, taken 0.5 years after starting antiretroviral therapy. The CDR3 DNA reads as TGTGCCAGCAGCGAGACAGGGGGATTCTACACCTTC. Residues: CASSETGGFYTF.